The 7 T cell receptor beta chains below all came from one sample that was sequenced in a study of T cells of healthy individuals. MiXCR, applied by TCRdb to the 5' RACE reads, yields one record per CDR3 protein. The sample lists around 90,000 distinct CDR3 sequences; 5% were seen once. These receptors were collected from a female donor in good health.

This clonotype was observed a handful of times. The J gene is TRBJ2-5, the V gene TRBV19, with D possibly TRBD1 on 5 matching bases. Germline-derived CDR1 and CDR2 are LNHDA and SQIVND (reference sequence). There are 14 residues in the CDR3. V shed 7 bases and J shed 2 bases, with 14 bases lying between them. Here the CDR3 reads CASNPTANQETQYF. In DNA, the CDR3 is TGTGCCAGTAACCCGACAGCGAATCAAGAGACCCAGTACTTC.

The sample holds many counts of this clonotype. The germline gene is not matched at one end of the junction; a read error may be the cause. This chain uses TRBV7-7 with TRBJ2-7, with D unresolved. This CDR3 comprises 13 residues. CDR1 and CDR2 (germline): SSHAT, FNYEAQ (reference sequence). CDR3 sequence reads: CASSLSRGNEQYF. CDR3 DNA sequence: TGTGCTAGCAGCTTATCACGAGGAAACGAGCAGTACTTC. Combining the CDR3 with reference TRBV7-7 and TRBJ2-7 gives the whole variable domain GAGVSQSPRYKVTKRGQDVTLRCDPISSHATLYWYQQALGQGPEFLTYFNYEAQPDKSGLPSDRFSAERPEGSISTLTIQRTEQRDSAMYRCASSLSRGNEQYFGPGTRLTVT.

The sample holds a few counts of this clonotype. For the CDR3, the DNA is TGTGCCAGCAGCTTGGCCCCGACAGGGTCCATTGAAGCTTTCTTT. Translated: CASSLAPTGSIEAFF. J is TRBJ1-1 and V is TRBV5-5; 7 nucleotides line up with TRBD1. The CDR3 runs to 15 residues. The germline CDR1 and CDR2 sequences are SGHKS and YYEKEE (reference sequence). Unmatched junction bases numbered 9, after V lost 0 bases and J lost 7 bases.

This clonotype was counted many times. This rearrangement joins TRBV6-1 to TRBJ1-5; 9 positions agree with TRBD1. The CDR3 length is 13 residues. Germline CDR1 reads MNHNS; CDR2 reads SASEGT. The junction had 4 bases not matched to a gene; V was cut back by 6 bases and J by 7 bases. The CDR3 bases are TGTGCCAGCAGGGGACAGGGTGGACAGCCCCAGCATTTT. Protein: CASRGQGGQPQHF.

Ten or more counts support this clonotype. The chain is built from TRBV3-1 and TRBJ2-5, with D perhaps given as TRBD1 or TRBD2 (6 bases each). CDR1 is LGHDT and CDR2 is YNNKEL in the germline V gene (reference sequence). CDR3 length equals 16 residues. V was cut by 3 bases and J by 2 bases, with 16 bases left in between. The CDR3, as DNA: TGTGCCAGCAGCCAGGGGGGCGTTATTAAACAAGAGACCCAGTACTTC. Encoded protein: CASSQGGVIKQETQYF.

In its sample, this clonotype was seen a few times. The V call is TRBV6-2 or TRBV6-3, the J call TRBJ2-7; D is undetermined. In germline, CDR1 is MNHEY, CDR2 SVGEGT. CDR3 length equals 13 residues. Trimming removed 5 bases from V and 4 bases from J, with 12 bases in between. As DNA, the CDR3 is TGTGCCAGCAGTCCGCGTCTAGGGTACGAGCAGTACTTC. It yields the protein CASSPRLGYEQYF.

The chain links TRBV11-3 to TRBJ2-1, with TRBD1 identical over 8 bases. The CDR3 is 15 amino acids. V was pared by 5 bases and J by 6 bases, with 9 bases of the junction left unmatched. Germline loops: CDR1 SGHNT, CDR2 YENEEA. CDR3 residues: CASSPGQGAGNEQFF. The CDR3 DNA sequence: TGTGCCAGCAGCCCAGGGCAGGGGGCGGGCAATGAGCAGTTCTTC.